This TCR beta chain was sequenced in a study of T and B cells in COVID-19 patients. TRB rearrangements were amplified by multiplex PCR with BIOMED2 TRB-A/B primers. TCRdb analysed the multiplex PCR reads with MiXCR anew, one entry per CDR3 protein. The data hold about 14,000 distinct CDR3 sequences, with 29% observed a single time. Germline CDR1 is MNHEY and CDR2 is SVGAGI. After removal of 6 bases from V and 7 bases from J, the junction contained 4 bases not matched to a gene. The CDR3 totals 12 residues. TRB was amplified from about 240-490 ng of blood genomic DNA. The rearrangement links TRBV6-5 to TRBJ2-5, with 8 nucleotides matching TRBD2. Sequencing input: blood. The receptor's source is a human donor who had recovered from COVID-19. CDR3 region: CASSPSGGTQYF. CDR3 nucleotides: TGTGCCAGCAGCCCCAGCGGGGGGACCCAGTACTTC.